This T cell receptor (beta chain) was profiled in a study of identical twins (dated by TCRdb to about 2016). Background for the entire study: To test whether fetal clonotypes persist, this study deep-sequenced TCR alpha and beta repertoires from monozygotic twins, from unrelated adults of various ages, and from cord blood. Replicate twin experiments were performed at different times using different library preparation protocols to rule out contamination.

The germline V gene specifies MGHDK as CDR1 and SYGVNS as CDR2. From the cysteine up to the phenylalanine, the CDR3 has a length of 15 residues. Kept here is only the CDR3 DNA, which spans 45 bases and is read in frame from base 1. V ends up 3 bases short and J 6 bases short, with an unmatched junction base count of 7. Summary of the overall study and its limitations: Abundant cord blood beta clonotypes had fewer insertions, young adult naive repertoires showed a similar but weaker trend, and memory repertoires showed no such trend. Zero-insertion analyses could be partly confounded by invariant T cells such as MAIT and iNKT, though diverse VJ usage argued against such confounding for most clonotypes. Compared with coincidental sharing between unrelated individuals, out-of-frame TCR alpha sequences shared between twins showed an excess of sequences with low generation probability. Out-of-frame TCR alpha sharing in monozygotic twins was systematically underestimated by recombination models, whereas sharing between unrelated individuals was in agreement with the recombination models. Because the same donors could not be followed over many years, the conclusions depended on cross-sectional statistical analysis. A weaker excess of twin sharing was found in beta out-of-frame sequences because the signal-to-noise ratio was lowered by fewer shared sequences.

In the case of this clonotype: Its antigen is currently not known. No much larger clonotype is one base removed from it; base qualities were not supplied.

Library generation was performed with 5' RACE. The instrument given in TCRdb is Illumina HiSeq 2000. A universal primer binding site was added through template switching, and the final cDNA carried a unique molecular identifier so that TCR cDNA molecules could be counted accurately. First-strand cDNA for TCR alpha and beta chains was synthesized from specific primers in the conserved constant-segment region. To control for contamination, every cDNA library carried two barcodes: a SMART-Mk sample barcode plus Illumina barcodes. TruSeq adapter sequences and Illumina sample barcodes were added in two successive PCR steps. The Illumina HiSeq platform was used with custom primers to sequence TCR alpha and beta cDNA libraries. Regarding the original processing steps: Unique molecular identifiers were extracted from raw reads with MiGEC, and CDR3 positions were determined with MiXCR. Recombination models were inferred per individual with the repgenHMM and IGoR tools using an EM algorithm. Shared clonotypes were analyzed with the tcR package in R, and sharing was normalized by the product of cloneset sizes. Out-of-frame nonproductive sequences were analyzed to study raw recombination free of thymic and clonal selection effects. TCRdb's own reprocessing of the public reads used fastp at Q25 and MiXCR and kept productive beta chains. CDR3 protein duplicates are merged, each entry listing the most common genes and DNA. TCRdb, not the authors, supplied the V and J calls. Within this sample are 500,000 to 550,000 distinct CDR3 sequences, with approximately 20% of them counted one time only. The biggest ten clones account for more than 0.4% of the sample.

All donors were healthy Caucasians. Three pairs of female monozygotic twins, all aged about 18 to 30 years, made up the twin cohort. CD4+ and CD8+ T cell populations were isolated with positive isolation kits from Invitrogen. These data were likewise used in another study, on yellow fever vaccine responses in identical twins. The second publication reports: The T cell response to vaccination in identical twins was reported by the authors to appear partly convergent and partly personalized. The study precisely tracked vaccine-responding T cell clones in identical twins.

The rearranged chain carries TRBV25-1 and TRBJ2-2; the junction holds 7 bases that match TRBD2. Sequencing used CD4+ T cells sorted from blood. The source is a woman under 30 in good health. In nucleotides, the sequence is TGTGCCAGCAGTGATATGGGGAGGGGCCCCGGGGAGCTGTTTTTT. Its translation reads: CASSDMGRGPGELFF.